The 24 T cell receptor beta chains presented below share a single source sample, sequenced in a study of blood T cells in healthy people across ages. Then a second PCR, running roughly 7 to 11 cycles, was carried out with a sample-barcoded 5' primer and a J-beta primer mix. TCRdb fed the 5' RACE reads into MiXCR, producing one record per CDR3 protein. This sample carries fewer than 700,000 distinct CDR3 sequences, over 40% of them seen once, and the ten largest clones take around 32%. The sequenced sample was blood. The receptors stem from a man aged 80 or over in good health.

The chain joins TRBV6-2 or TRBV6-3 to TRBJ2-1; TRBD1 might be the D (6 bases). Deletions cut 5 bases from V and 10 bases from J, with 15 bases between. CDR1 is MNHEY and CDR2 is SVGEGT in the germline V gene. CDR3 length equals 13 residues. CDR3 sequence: CASSTNRVGEQFF. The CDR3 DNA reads TGTGCCAGCAGTACAAACAGGGTTGGGGAGCAGTTCTTC.

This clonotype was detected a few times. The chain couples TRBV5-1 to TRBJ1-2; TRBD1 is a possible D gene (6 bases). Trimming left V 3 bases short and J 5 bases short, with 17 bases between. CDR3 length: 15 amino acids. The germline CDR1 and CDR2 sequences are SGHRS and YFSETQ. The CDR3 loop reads CASSSNQRTAYGYTF. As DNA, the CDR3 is TGCGCCAGCAGCTCCAACCAGCGGACAGCATATGGCTACACCTTC.

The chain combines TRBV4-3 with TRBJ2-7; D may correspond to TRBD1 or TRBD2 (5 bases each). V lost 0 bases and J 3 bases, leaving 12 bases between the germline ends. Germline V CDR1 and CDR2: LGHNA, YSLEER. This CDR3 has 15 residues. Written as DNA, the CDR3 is TGCGCCAGCAGCCAAGAAGGTCAGGGAGACTACGAGCAGTACTTC. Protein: CASSQEGQGDYEQYF.

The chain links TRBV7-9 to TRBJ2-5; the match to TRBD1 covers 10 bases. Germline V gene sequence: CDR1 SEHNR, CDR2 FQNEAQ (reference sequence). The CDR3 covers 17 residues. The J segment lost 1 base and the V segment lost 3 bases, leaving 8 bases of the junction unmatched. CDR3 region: CASSLADRGRTQETQYF. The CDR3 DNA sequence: TGTGCCAGCAGCTTGGCCGACAGGGGGCGAACCCAAGAGACCCAGTACTTC.

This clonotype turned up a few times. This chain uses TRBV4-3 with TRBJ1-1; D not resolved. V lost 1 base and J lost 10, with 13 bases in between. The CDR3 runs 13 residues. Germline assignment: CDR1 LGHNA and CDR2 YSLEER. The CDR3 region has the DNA TGCGCCAGCAGCCAAGTGCCTGGGTTTGGAGCTTTCTTT. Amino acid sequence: CASSQVPGFGAFF.

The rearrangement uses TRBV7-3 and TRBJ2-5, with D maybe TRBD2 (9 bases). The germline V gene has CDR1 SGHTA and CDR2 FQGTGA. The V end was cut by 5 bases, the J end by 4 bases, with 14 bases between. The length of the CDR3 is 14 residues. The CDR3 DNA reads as TGTGCCAGCAGCGCTAGCGGGACAGGAGAGACCCAGTACTTC. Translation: CASSASGTGETQYF. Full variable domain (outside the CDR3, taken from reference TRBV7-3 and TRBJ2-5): GAGVSQTPSNKVTEKGKYVELRCDPISGHTALYWYRQSLGQGPEFLIYFQGTGAADDSGLPNDRFFAVRPEGSVSTLKIQRTERGDSAVYLCASSASGTGETQYFGPGTRLLVL.

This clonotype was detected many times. CDR3 DNA: TGTGCCAGCAGCCTAGGGTGGGGGTCGGGCAATGAGCAGTTCTTC. Translated, it gives CASSLGWGSGNEQFF. V gene TRBV7-2 combines with J gene TRBJ2-1; either TRBD1 or TRBD2 may fit D (5 bases each). This CDR3 region has 15 residues. Germline V lookup: CDR1 SGHTA, CDR2 FQGNSA. The V gene lost 5 bases and the J gene lost 6 bases, with 17 bases spanning the gap.

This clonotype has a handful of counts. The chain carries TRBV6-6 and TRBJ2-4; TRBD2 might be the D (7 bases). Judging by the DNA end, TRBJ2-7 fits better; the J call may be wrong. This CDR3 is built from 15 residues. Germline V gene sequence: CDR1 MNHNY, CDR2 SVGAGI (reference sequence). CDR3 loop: CASSYVGGGSYEQYF. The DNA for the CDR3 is TGTGCCAGCAGTTACGTGGGAGGGGGCTCCTACGAGCAGTACTTC.

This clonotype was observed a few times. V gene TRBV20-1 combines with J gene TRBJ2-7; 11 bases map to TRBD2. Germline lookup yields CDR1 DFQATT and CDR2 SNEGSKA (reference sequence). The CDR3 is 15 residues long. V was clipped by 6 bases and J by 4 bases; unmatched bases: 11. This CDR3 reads CSAPPTSGVGYEQYF. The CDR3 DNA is TGCAGTGCCCCCCCGACTAGCGGGGTGGGGTACGAGCAGTACTTC.

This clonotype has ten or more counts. CDR3 coding DNA: TGCAGTGCTAGTCGCCAGGGGACCGACGAGCAGTACTTC. As protein: CSASRQGTDEQYF. The gene calls are TRBV20-1 and TRBJ2-7, with D possibly TRBD1 on 6 matching bases. Between the trimmed V and J ends, which lost 3 bases and 5 bases, there was a span of 14 bases. CDR1 is DFQATT and CDR2 is SNEGSKA in the germline V gene (reference sequence). The CDR3 is 13 amino acids.

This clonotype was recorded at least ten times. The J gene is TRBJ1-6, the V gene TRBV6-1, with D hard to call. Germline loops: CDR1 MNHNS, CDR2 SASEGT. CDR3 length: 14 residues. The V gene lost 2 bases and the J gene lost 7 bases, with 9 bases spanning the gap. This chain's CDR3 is CASSERPGNSPLHF. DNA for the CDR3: TGTGCCAGCAGTGAACGTCCGGGAAATTCACCCCTCCACTTT.

CDR3 coding DNA: TGTGCCAGCAGTCACGGATACCTACACCAAGAGACCCAGTACTTC. Its translation: CASSHGYLHQETQYF. The rearrangement links TRBV12-3 or TRBV12-4 to TRBJ2-5, with no clear D. Between the trimmed V and J ends, which lost 5 bases and 0 bases, there was a span of 13 bases. CDR3 length equals 15 residues.

The CDR3 sequence: CASSLLSGGYPSYEQYF. The CDR3 DNA reads as TGTGCCAGCAGTTTACTGTCGGGAGGGTACCCGTCCTACGAGCAGTACTTC. This sequence joins TRBV12-3 or TRBV12-4 and TRBJ2-7; 8 nucleotides line up with TRBD2. The CDR3 has 17 amino acids. V lost 2 bases to trimming and J lost 1 base; unmatched junction nucleotides: 10.

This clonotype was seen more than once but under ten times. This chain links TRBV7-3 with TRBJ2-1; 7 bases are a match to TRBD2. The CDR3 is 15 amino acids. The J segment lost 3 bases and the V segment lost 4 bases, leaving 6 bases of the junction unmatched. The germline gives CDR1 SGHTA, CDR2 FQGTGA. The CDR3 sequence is CASSSRAGSYNEQFF. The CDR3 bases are TGTGCCAGCAGCTCCCGAGCGGGAAGCTACAATGAGCAGTTCTTC.

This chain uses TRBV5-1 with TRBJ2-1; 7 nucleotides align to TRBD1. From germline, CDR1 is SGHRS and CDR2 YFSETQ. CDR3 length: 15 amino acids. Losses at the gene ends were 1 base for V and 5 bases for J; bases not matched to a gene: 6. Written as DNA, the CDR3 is TGCGCCAGCAGCTTGACAGGGGATACTGACAATGAGCAGTTCTTC. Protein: CASSLTGDTDNEQFF.

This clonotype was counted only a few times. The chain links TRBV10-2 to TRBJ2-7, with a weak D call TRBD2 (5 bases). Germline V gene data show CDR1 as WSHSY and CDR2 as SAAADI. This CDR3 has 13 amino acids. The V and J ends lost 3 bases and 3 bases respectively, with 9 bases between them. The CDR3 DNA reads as TGCGCCAGCAGTGACGGACGGGACTACGAGCAGTACTTC. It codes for CASSDGRDYEQYF.

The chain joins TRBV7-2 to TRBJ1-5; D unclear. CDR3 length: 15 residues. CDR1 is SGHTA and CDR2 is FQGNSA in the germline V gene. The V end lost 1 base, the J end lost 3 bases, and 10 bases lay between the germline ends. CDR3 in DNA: TGTGCCAGCAGCTTAGGCCGCCAGACCAATCAGCCCCAGCATTTT. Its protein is CASSLGRQTNQPQHF.

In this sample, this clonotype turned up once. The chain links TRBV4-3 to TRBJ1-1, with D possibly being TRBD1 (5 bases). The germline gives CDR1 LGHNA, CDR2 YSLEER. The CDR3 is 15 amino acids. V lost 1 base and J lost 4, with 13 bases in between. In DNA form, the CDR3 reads TGCGCCAGCAGCCAAGGCACAGGCTGGGGCACTGAAGCTTTCTTT. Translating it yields CASSQGTGWGTEAFF.

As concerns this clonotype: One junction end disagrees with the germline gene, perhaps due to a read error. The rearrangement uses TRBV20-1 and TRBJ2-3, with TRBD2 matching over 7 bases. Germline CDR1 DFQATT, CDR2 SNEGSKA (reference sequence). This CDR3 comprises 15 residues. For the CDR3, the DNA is TGCAGTGCTCTCAACCCGACTAGCCGCACAGATACGCAGTGTTTT. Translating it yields CSALNPTSRTDTQCF.

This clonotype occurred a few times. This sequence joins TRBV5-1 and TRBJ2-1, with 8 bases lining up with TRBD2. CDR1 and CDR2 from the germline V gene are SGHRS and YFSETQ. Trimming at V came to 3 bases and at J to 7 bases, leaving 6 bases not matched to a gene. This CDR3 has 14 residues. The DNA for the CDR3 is TGCGCCAGCAGCTGGGGGGGACTAGGGAATGAGCAGTTCTTC. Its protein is CASSWGGLGNEQFF. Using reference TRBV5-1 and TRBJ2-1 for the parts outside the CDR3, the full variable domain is KAGVTQTPRYLIKTRGQQVTLSCSPISGHRSVSWYQQTPGQGLQFLFEYFSETQRNKGNFPGRFSGRQFSNSRSEMNVSTLELGDSALYLCASSWGGLGNEQFFGPGTRLTVL.

CDR3 sequence reads: CASTGYVGGYTF. As DNA, the CDR3 is TGTGCCAGCACAGGGTACGTTGGAGGCTACACCTTC. The V and J genes are TRBV2 and TRBJ1-2, with D possibly TRBD1 on 5 matching bases. There are 12 residues in the CDR3. CDR1 and CDR2 (germline): SNHLY, FYNNEI. V lost 7 bases and J lost 8, with 14 bases in between. Looking up the rest from reference TRBV2 and TRBJ1-2 gives the full variable domain: EPEVTQTPSHQVTQMGQEVILRCVPISNHLYFYWYRQILGQKVEFLVSFYNNEISEKSEIFDDQFSVERPDGSNFTLKIRSTKLEDSAMYFCASTGYVGGYTFGSGTRLTVV.

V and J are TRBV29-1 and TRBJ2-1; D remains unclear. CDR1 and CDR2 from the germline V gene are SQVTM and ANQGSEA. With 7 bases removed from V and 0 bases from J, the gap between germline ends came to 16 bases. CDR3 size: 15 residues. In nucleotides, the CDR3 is TGCAGCGGTGGCGACTTCCCCAGCTCCTACAATGAGCAGTTCTTC. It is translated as CSGGDFPSSYNEQFF.

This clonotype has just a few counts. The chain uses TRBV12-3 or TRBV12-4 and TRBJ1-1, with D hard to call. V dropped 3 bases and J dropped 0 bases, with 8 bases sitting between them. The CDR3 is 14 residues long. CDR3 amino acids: CASSFYGLNTEAFF. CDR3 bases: TGTGCCAGCAGTTTTTACGGTCTGAACACTGAAGCTTTCTTT.

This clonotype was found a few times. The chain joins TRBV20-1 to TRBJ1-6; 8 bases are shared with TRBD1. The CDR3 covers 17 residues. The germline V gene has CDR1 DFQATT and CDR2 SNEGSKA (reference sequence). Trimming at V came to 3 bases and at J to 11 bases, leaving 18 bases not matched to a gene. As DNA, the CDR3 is TGCAGTGCTAGTAGGGATAGAGGCCCTGGACAGGGTACACCCCTCCACTTT. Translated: CSASRDRGPGQGTPLHF.